One and the same sample provided the 3 T cell receptor beta chains below, sequenced in a study of T cells in Graves' hyperthyroidism and ophthalmopathy. Using RNA transcripts as the source, TCR beta CDR3 regions were amplified. Researchers ran a first-round RT-PCR on the TCR CDR3 using the HTBI primer set. TCRdb re-analysed the multiplex PCR reads in MiXCR, keeping a single row per CDR3 protein. The sample shows more than 300,000 distinct CDR3 sequences, roughly 13% of them seen only once. Sequencing was performed on blood. Every receptor here comes from a woman aged 18-30 years with Graves' hyperthyroidism.

This clonotype occurred many times. The gene calls are TRBV27 and TRBJ2-1; a possible D gene is TRBD2 (7 bases). The CDR3 runs 16 residues. CDR1 and CDR2 (germline): MNHEY, SMNVEV (reference sequence). The V end was cut by 4 bases, the J end by 1 base, with 14 bases between. The chain's CDR3 is CASSSSGGPSYNEQFF. CDR3 bases: TGTGCCAGCAGTTCCTCCGGGGGGCCGTCCTACAATGAGCAGTTCTTC.

Only a few counts were recorded for this clonotype. The genes are TRBV11-3 and TRBJ2-1, with D possibly matching TRBD1 (6 bases). CDR1 and CDR2 (germline): SGHNT, YENEEA. Deletions cut 4 bases from V and 5 bases from J, with 15 bases between. The CDR3 loop spans 15 amino acids. The CDR3 DNA sequence: TGTGCCAGCAGCTCAGGGGAAACAGGGCACAATGAGCAGTTCTTC. It codes for CASSSGETGHNEQFF.

This clonotype was recorded at least ten times. The gene calls are TRBV28 and TRBJ2-7; unclear D gene. V was pared by 4 bases and J by 3 bases, with 19 bases between. The CDR3 is 16 residues long. Germline CDR1 and CDR2: MDHEN and SYDVKM. The CDR3 DNA follows: TGTGCCAGCAGTTCCCACCGATTGAGCCTTAACTACGAGCAGTACTTC. It is translated as CASSSHRLSLNYEQYF.